This T cell receptor beta chain was captured in a study of blood T cell repertoires in COVID-19. Looking at the study overall: Samples came from the United States, Italy and Spain, spanning acute and convalescent COVID-19.

This study enrolled people aged about 18 to 100 from under 25 US geographic areas. Membership in each cohort depended on participant-reported clinical history. This CDR3 region has 17 residues. Germline values: CDR1 KGHDR, CDR2 SFDVKD. V was shortened by 5 bases and J by 4 bases, with 19 bases between the two germline ends. Per the study methods: Using reference gene primer amplification, nucleated cell counts were estimated. The protocol was immunoSEQ multiplex PCR, while the TCRdb copy is restricted to in-frame clones and leaves out a portion. V, J and clone size derive from that table, while D and trimming were established from the DNA sequence. The data contain roughly 500,000 clones, roughly nine tenths of them singletons.

The rearrangement links TRBV24-1 to TRBJ2-2; D might be TRBD1 (6 bases). The receptor's source is a woman aged 60-75 years who had recovered from COVID-19. The sequenced sample was PBMCs or T cells enriched from blood (not recorded which). CDR3 nucleotides: TGTGCCACCAGTGTTTCGGCAGGGGTCATTCTCACCGGGGAGCTGTTTTTT. This sequence encodes CATSVSAGVILTGELFF.